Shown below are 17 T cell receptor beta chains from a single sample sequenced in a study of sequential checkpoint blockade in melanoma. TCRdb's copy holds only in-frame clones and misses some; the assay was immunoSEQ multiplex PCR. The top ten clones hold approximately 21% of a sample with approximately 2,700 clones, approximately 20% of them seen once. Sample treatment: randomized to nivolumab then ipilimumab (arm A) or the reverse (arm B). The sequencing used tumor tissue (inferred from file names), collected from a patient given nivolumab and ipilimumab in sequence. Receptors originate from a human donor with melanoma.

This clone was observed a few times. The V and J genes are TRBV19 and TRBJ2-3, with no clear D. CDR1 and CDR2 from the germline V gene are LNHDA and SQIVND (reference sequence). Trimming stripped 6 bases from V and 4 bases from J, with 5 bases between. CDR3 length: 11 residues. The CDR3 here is CASRSPDTQYF. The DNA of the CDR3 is TGTGCCAGTAGGTCCCCAGATACGCAGTATTTT.

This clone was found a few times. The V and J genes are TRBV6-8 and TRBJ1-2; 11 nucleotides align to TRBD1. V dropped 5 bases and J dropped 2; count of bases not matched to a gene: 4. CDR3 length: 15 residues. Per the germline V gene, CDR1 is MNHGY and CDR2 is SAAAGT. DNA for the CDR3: TGTGCCAGCAGTCCCCGGGACAGGGGGAACTATGGCTACACCTTC. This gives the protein CASSPRDRGNYGYTF.

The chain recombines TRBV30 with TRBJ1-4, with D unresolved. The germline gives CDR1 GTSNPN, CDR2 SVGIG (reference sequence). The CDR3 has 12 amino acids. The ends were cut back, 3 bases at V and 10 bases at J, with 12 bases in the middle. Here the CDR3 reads CAWSSTTGKLFF. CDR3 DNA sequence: TGTGCCTGGAGCTCCACAACGGGAAAACTGTTTTTT.

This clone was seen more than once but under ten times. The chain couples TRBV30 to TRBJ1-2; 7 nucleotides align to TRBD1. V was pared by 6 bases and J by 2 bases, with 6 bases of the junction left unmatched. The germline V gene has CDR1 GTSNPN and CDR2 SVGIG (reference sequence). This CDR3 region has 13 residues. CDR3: CACRQGGNYGYTF. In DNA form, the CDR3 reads TGTGCCTGCAGACAGGGAGGGAACTATGGCTACACCTTC. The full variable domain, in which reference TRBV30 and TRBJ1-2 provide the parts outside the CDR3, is SQTIHQWPATLVQPVGSPLSLECTVEGTSNPNLYWYRQAAGRGLQLLFYSVGIGQISSEVPQNLSASRPQDRQFILSSKKLLLSDSGFYLCACRQGGNYGYTFGSGTRLTVV.

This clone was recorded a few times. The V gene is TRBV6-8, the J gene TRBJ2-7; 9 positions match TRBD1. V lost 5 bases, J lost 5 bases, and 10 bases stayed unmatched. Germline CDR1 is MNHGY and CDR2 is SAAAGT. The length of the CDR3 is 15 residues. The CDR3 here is CASSVILGQGNEQYF. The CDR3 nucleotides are TGTGCCAGCAGTGTAATTTTGGGACAGGGCAACGAGCAGTACTTC.

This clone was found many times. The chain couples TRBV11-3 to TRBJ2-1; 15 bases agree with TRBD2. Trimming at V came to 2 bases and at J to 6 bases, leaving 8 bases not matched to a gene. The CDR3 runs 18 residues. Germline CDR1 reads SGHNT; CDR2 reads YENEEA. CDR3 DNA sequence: TGTGCCAGCAGCTTACCGCTTCCGGGACTAGCGGGGGGCAATGAGCAGTTCTTC. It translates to CASSLPLPGLAGGNEQFF.

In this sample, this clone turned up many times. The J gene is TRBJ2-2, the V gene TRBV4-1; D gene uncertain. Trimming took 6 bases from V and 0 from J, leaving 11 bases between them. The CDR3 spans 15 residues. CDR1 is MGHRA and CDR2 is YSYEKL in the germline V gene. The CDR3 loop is CASSSGWSNTGELFF. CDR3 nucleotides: TGCGCCAGCAGTTCAGGATGGTCGAACACCGGGGAGCTGTTTTTT.

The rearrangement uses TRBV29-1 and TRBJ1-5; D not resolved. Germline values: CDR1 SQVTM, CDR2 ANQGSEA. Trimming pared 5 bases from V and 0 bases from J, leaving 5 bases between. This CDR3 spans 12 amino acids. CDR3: CSVMSSNQPQHF. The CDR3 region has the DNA TGCAGCGTTATGTCTAGCAATCAGCCCCAGCATTTT.

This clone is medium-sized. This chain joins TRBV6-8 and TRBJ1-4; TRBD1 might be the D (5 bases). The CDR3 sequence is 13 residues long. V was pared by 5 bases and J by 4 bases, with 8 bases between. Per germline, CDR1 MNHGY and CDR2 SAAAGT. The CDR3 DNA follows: TGTGCCAGCAGTCCCAGGGATAATGAAAAACTGTTTTTT. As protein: CASSPRDNEKLFF.

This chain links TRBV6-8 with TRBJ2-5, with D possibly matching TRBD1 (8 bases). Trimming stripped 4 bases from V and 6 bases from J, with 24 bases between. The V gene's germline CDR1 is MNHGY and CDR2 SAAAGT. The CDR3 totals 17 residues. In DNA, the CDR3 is TGTGCCAGCAGTTTAGGGACTACAGGGGGGTTGTTAAAGACCCAGTACTTC. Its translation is CASSLGTTGGLLKTQYF.

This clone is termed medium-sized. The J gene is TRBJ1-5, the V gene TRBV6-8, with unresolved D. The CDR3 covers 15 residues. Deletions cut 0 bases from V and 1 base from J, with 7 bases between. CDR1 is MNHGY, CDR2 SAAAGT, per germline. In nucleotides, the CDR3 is TGTGCCAGCAGTTACTCGGGGAGGAGCAATCAGCCCCAGCATTTT. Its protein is CASSYSGRSNQPQHF.

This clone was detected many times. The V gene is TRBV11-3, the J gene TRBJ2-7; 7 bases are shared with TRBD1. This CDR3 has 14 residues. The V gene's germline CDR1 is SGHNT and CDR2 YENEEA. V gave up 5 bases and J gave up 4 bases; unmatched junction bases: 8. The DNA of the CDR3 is TGTGCCAGCAGCAAACAGGGGTTTGCATACGAGCAGTACTTC. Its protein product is CASSKQGFAYEQYF.

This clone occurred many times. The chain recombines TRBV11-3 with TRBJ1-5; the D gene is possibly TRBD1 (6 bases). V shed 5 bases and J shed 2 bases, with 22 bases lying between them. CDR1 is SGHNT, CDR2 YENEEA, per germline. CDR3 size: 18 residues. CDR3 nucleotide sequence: TGTGCCAGCAGCGTATACAGGGTTATGGTGGGAGGCAATCAGCCCCAGCATTTT. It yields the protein CASSVYRVMVGGNQPQHF.

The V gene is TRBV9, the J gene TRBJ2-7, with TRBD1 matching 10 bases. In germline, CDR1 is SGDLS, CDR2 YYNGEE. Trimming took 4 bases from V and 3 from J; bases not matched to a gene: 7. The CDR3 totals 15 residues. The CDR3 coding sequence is TGTGCCAGCAGCTTCAGCTGGGACAGGGGCTACGAGCAGTACTTC. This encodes CASSFSWDRGYEQYF.

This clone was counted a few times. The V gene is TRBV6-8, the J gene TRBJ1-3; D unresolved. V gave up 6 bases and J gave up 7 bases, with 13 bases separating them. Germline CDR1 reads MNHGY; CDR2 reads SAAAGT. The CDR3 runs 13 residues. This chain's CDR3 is CASRGIFLNTIYF. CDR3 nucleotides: TGTGCCAGCAGGGGGATATTCCTGAACACCATATATTTT.

CDR3 nucleotide sequence: TGTGCCAGCAGTTTTCGTGGATGGCTAGCGGGAGGGGGGGAGCAGTACTTC. It translates to CASSFRGWLAGGGEQYF. The V and J genes are TRBV6-8 and TRBJ2-7; TRBD2 matches at 12 bases. The germline gives CDR1 MNHGY, CDR2 SAAAGT. Trimming removed 4 bases from V and 7 bases from J; junction bases left unmatched: 14. This CDR3 is 17 amino acids long.

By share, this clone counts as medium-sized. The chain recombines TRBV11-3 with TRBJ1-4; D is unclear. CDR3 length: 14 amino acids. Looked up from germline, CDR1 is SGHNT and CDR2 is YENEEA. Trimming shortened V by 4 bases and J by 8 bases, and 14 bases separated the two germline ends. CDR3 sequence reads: CASSSTFTGEKLFF. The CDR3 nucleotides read TGTGCCAGCAGCTCGACATTTACTGGGGAAAAACTGTTTTTT.